This T cell receptor beta chain was observed in a study of blood T cells in healthy people across ages. Together with a sample-barcoded 5' primer, a J-beta primer mix was included in a second PCR lasting roughly 6 to 12 cycles. TCRdb recomputed calls from the 5' RACE reads with MiXCR, one row per CDR3 protein. The sample records about 1.5 million distinct CDR3 sequences, under 55% being singletons. Trimming removed 0 bases at V and 3 bases at J, with 13 bases between. The CDR3 covers 16 residues. The germline CDR1 and CDR2 sequences are SGDLS and YYNGEE. This clonotype has more than one count but fewer than ten. Its cognate antigen is unknown. Caucasian, healthy and from Russia, the donors were aged between roughly 6 and 95. Study conclusions and caveats: Fewer expanded clones and more diversity marked long-lived versus aged donors.

The sample consisted of blood. J is TRBJ2-1 and V is TRBV9; weak D call: TRBD2 (6 bases). This TCR was recovered from a woman in her late teens or twenties in good health. The CDR3 DNA is TGTGCCAGCAGCGTAGCTTCGAGCGGGCTCTACAATGAGCAGTTCTTC. Its protein is CASSVASSGLYNEQFF.